What follows is one TCR beta chain and its context. Per germline, CDR1 MNHNY and CDR2 SVGAGI (reference sequence). The CDR3 loop spans 14 amino acids. With 6 bases removed from V and 0 bases from J, the gap between germline ends came to 8 bases. TCRdb re-called the RT-PCR reads with MiXCR, one entry per CDR3 protein. There are about 700,000 distinct CDR3 sequences in the sample; approximately 15% occur only once, and roughly 3.6% lies in the top ten. The sample was memory CD4+ T cells from blood. The gene calls are TRBV6-6 and TRBJ1-4; no clear D gene. This clonotype was obtained from a female donor in good health, serving as a healthy control. CDR3 bases: TGTGCCAGCAGACCAATGGCAACTAATGAAAAACTGTTTTTT. Its protein is CASRPMATNEKLFF.